This passage covers 29 T cell receptor beta chains from one sample sequenced in a study of blood T cells in healthy people across ages. A second about 7 to 12 cycle PCR used barcoded and J-beta primers. TCRdb re-derived calls from the 5' RACE reads in MiXCR, one entry per CDR3 protein. This table has over 550,000 distinct CDR3 sequences, about 30% appearing once. Sequencing was performed on blood. The origin of the receptors is a woman older than 75 in good health.

The V and J genes are TRBV20-1 and TRBJ2-4; D is possibly TRBD1 or TRBD2 (5 bases each). Germline V gene lookup returns CDR1 DFQATT and CDR2 SNEGSKA (reference sequence). The length of the CDR3 is 18 residues. V lost 6 bases and J lost 1, with 25 bases in between. The CDR3: CSALGWDRAPGAKNIQYF. CDR3 DNA sequence: TGCAGTGCCTTAGGGTGGGACCGGGCCCCTGGGGCCAAAAACATTCAGTACTTC.

V is TRBV20-1 and J is TRBJ2-5; a possible D gene is TRBD2 (6 bases). This CDR3 is 14 amino acids long. Trimming cost V 3 bases and J 11 bases, with 22 bases left between them. Germline CDR1 DFQATT, CDR2 SNEGSKA (reference sequence). CDR3 region: CSASPGTLYNEQYF. CDR3 sequence (DNA): TGCAGTGCTAGTCCCGGGACTCTCTATAATGAGCAGTACTTC.

The V gene is TRBV7-2, the J gene TRBJ2-5, with 8 nucleotides matching TRBD2. Germline-derived CDR1 and CDR2 are SGHTA and FQGNSA. This CDR3 has 16 residues. Unmatched junction bases numbered 19, after V lost 5 bases and J lost 11 bases. In DNA form, the CDR3 reads TGTGCCAGCAGCCGGGGGGGCGGGGGCCACGACAATGAGCAGTACTTC. Its protein is CASSRGGGGHDNEQYF.

This clonotype turned up a few times. A read error is possible here, since a much larger clone lies one base away. The chain carries TRBV25-1 and TRBJ2-3, with D perhaps matching TRBD1 (6 bases). The CDR3 sequence is 18 residues long. Trimming pared 1 base from V and 3 bases from J, leaving 20 bases between. Germline V lookup: CDR1 MGHDK, CDR2 SYGVNS. CDR3 in amino acids: CASSEFSPGACLTDTQYF. CDR3 bases: TGTGCCAGCAGTGAATTTTCCCCAGGGGCCTGTTTGACAGATACGCAGTATTTT.

The table lists this clonotype with a count of one. This sequence joins TRBV19 and TRBJ1-4, with a weak D call TRBD1 (6 bases). CDR1 and CDR2 (germline): LNHDA, SQIVND (reference sequence). This CDR3 comprises 14 residues. V lost 3 bases and J 10 bases, leaving 15 bases between the germline ends. This chain's CDR3 is CASSITRGKGKLFF. The DNA of the CDR3 is TGTGCCAGTAGTATCACCAGGGGAAAGGGAAAACTGTTTTTT.

The chain links TRBV27 to TRBJ2-1; tentatively, D is TRBD1 or TRBD2 (5 bases each). Trimming pared 5 bases from V and 10 bases from J, leaving 15 bases between. The length of the CDR3 is 13 residues. Germline V gene lookup returns CDR1 MNHEY and CDR2 SMNVEV (reference sequence). The DNA for the CDR3 is TGTGCCAGCAGTCGGGGCTACTCCTACGAGCAGTTCTTC. The encoded protein is CASSRGYSYEQFF.

Regarding this clonotype: An end of the junction does not agree with germline; a read error may underlie this. The CDR3 protein is CASSLMGRGRFGANVRTF. The CDR3 DNA sequence: TGTGCCAGCAGCTTAATGGGCAGGGGGCGCTTTGGGGCCAACGTCCGGACTTTC. This chain connects TRBV7-9 to TRBJ2-6, with TRBD1 matching 8 bases. The CDR3 length is 18 residues. Germline-derived CDR1 and CDR2 are SEHNR and FQNEAQ (reference sequence).

The table lists this clonotype with many counts. This rearrangement joins TRBV28 to TRBJ2-7; 7 bases match TRBD2. The V gene end was trimmed by 4 bases and the J gene end by 9 bases; junction bases not matched to a gene: 12. This CDR3 region has 14 residues. Germline V gene sequence: CDR1 MDHEN, CDR2 SYDVKM. CDR3 nucleotide sequence: TGTGCCAGCAGTTCAACCCTGACCGGGAGGCGGCAGTACTTC. It specifies CASSSTLTGRRQYF.

This clonotype turned up a few times. The chain carries TRBV15 and TRBJ2-1, with 9 bases fitting TRBD2. CDR3 size: 17 residues. The V gene's germline CDR1 is LNHNV and CDR2 YYDKDF (reference sequence). The V gene end was trimmed by 6 bases and the J gene end by 8 bases; junction bases not matched to a gene: 17. In nucleotides, the CDR3 is TGTGCCACCAGTGCAGAAAGGGGGCGGGGGGGCCGAGATGAGCAGTTCTTC. This encodes CATSAERGRGGRDEQFF.

The V gene is TRBV20-1, the J gene TRBJ1-5, with D possibly being TRBD1 (6 bases). The CDR3 totals 14 residues. The ends were cut back, 4 bases at V and 4 bases at J, with 14 bases in the middle. Germline V gene sequence: CDR1 DFQATT, CDR2 SNEGSKA (reference sequence). In DNA, the CDR3 is TGCAGTGCTACTGGGGGCGCCGGGAATCAGCCCCAGCATTTT. Translation: CSATGGAGNQPQHF.

The sample holds a few counts of this clonotype. The gene calls are TRBV6-5 and TRBJ2-3, with D tentatively TRBD2 (7 bases). Germline V gene lookup returns CDR1 MNHEY and CDR2 SVGAGI. The CDR3 contains 14 residues. V was shortened by 3 bases and J by 5 bases, with 12 bases between the two germline ends. In DNA form, the CDR3 reads TGTGCCAGCAGTTATCGGGGGGCCGGAGATACGCAGTATTTT. Its translation is CASSYRGAGDTQYF.

The rearrangement uses TRBV6-1 and TRBJ2-5, with unresolved D. CDR1 is MNHNS, CDR2 SASEGT, per germline. This CDR3 is built from 12 residues. V lost 5 bases, J lost 5 bases, and 9 bases lay in between. The CDR3 protein is CASSTFRETQYF. DNA of the CDR3: TGTGCCAGCAGTACCTTTCGGGAGACCCAGTACTTC.

This clonotype was observed a single time. A much larger clone lies a single base off, so this may be a read error. This chain links TRBV7-9 with TRBJ1-2; D gene ambiguous. Germline V gene sequence: CDR1 SEHNR, CDR2 FQNEAQ (reference sequence). This CDR3 region has 14 residues. The CDR3 protein is CASSLVGSKHGYIF. CDR3 in DNA: TGTGCCAGCAGCTTAGTCGGCAGTAAACACGGCTACATCTTC.

This clonotype was counted many times. The rearrangement uses TRBV11-2 and TRBJ2-1, with D possibly TRBD1 on 5 matching bases. Between the trimmed V and J ends, which lost 5 bases and 7 bases, there was a span of 18 bases. In germline, CDR1 is SGHAT, CDR2 FQNNGV. This CDR3 has 15 amino acids. CDR3 sequence: CASSPYGAYGNEQFF. The CDR3 DNA reads TGTGCCAGCAGCCCCTATGGGGCGTACGGGAATGAGCAGTTCTTC.

In its sample, this clonotype was seen many times. This chain connects TRBV20-1 to TRBJ1-4; TRBD1 aligns across 8 bases. V was pared by 3 bases and J by 3 bases, with 9 bases of the junction left unmatched. The CDR3 has 16 amino acids. Per the germline V gene, CDR1 is DFQATT and CDR2 is SNEGSKA (reference sequence). The CDR3 coding sequence is TGCAGTGCTAGTGCTTTACAGGGGGAATCTAATGAAAAACTGTTTTTT. Translating it yields CSASALQGESNEKLFF.

This clonotype was counted only a few times. This may be a read error: a much more frequent sequence differs by one nucleotide. The V call is TRBV5-1, the J call TRBJ2-5, with D perhaps TRBD2 (6 bases). The germline V gene encodes CDR1 SGHRS and CDR2 YFSETQ. V was cut by 4 bases and J by 11 bases, with 27 bases left in between. The CDR3 is 16 amino acids. The DNA for the CDR3 is TGCGCCAGCAGCCCGAGAGTAGCGGTGGTCGCCAATGAGCAGTACTTC. Translating it yields CASSPRVAVVANEQYF.

This clonotype was seen repeatedly, ten times or more. V is TRBV6-5 and J is TRBJ2-3; TRBD2 matches 8 bases. CDR3 length: 17 amino acids. Per the germline V gene, CDR1 is MNHEY and CDR2 is SVGAGI. V was clipped by 0 bases and J by 2 bases; unmatched bases: 7. Here the CDR3 DNA reads TGTGCCAGCAGTTACTCGATGGGTAGCGGGGCCACAGATACGCAGTATTTT. Residues: CASSYSMGSGATDTQYF.

The J gene is TRBJ1-1, the V gene TRBV28, with 7 bases fitting TRBD1. The trim removed 3 bases at V and 1 base at J, leaving 11 bases unmatched. Per the germline V gene, CDR1 is MDHEN and CDR2 is SYDVKM. The CDR3 covers 17 residues. The CDR3 spells CASSLGGTQGRNTEAFF. In DNA form, the CDR3 reads TGTGCCAGCAGTTTGGGGGGGACACAGGGGAGGAACACTGAAGCTTTCTTT.

Ten or more counts support this clonotype. The chain joins TRBV6-2 or TRBV6-3 to TRBJ1-6; D unclear. The germline V gene encodes CDR1 MNHEY and CDR2 SVGEGT. The CDR3 totals 14 residues. Trimming shortened V by 8 bases and J by 7 bases, and 15 bases separated the two germline ends. In DNA form, the CDR3 reads TGTGCCAGCCAGAGGGAAGTACGGAATTCACCCCTCCACTTT. Protein: CASQREVRNSPLHF.

This clonotype was counted many times. The genes are TRBV20-1 and TRBJ2-1; D unresolved. Trimming cost V 3 bases and J 10 bases, with 22 bases left between them. The CDR3 consists of 15 residues. CDR1 and CDR2 from the germline V gene are DFQATT and SNEGSKA (reference sequence). The CDR3 DNA follows: TGCAGTGCTAGCCACTGGACCTCAATACGCGGCGAGCAGTTCTTC. As protein: CSASHWTSIRGEQFF.

In this sample, this clonotype turned up a few times. Possible read error: a much larger clone is one base away. The V gene is TRBV20-1, the J gene TRBJ1-4, with D possibly being TRBD1 (5 bases). Per germline, CDR1 DFQATT and CDR2 SNEGSKA (reference sequence). V was cut by 0 bases and J by 7 bases, with 12 bases left in between. The length of the CDR3 is 14 residues. CDR3 DNA: TGCAGTGCTAGAGATCCCGGGGGTGGTGAAAAACTGTTTTTT. It translates to CSARDPGGGEKLFF.

This clonotype was counted many times. This chain links TRBV7-9 with TRBJ2-7; the D call may be TRBD1 or TRBD2 (5 bases each). There are 14 residues in the CDR3. The germline V and J ends were trimmed by 5 bases and 6 bases, with 17 bases remaining between them. CDR1 is SEHNR, CDR2 FQNEAQ, per germline (reference sequence). The CDR3 loop reads CASSLAAGRGEQYF. In DNA, the CDR3 is TGTGCCAGCAGCCTGGCGGCAGGGAGAGGCGAGCAGTACTTC.

The CDR3 coding sequence is TGCAGTGCTGGACTAGCGGGAGAGGTCTACGAGCAGTACTTC. Its protein product is CSAGLAGEVYEQYF. The chain joins TRBV20-1 to TRBJ2-5; 13 positions match TRBD2. The J call may be wrong; the DNA end is better matched by TRBJ2-7. The V gene's germline CDR1 is DFQATT and CDR2 SNEGSKA (reference sequence). The CDR3 loop spans 14 amino acids.

This clonotype was counted ten times or more. This chain uses TRBV13 with TRBJ2-1, with D possibly being TRBD2 (6 bases). Germline-derived CDR1 and CDR2 are PRHDT and FYEKMQ (reference sequence). The CDR3 runs 12 residues. The V and J ends lost 6 bases and 8 bases respectively, with 11 bases between them. CDR3 residues: CASRRTIDEQFF. The DNA of the CDR3 is TGTGCCAGCAGGAGGACTATCGATGAGCAGTTCTTC.

At least ten counts were recorded for this clonotype. This chain joins TRBV5-1 and TRBJ2-3; TRBD1 matches at 7 bases. The trim removed 0 bases at V and 3 bases at J, leaving 4 bases unmatched. In germline, CDR1 is SGHRS, CDR2 YFSETQ. The CDR3 extends over 15 amino acids. The CDR3 sequence is CASSLEGAMTDTQYF. CDR3 in DNA: TGCGCCAGCAGCTTGGAGGGGGCTATGACAGATACGCAGTATTTT.

This clonotype has a count of ten or more. The genes are TRBV6-1 and TRBJ2-1; 9 bases fit TRBD2. Trimming removed 6 bases from V and 0 bases from J; junction bases left unmatched: 12. The CDR3 loop spans 18 amino acids. CDR1 and CDR2 (germline): MNHNS, SASEGT. The CDR3 region is CASRRSGGSLSSYNEQFF. In DNA form, the CDR3 reads TGTGCCAGCAGACGGAGCGGGGGGTCGCTCTCCTCCTACAATGAGCAGTTCTTC.

The chain is built from TRBV7-9 and TRBJ1-5; D gene uncertain. The CDR3 has 14 residues. Germline V gene sequence: CDR1 SEHNR, CDR2 FQNEAQ (reference sequence). V lost 5 bases and J lost 3, with 11 bases in between. CDR3 sequence reads: CASSVGGNNQPQHF. CDR3 in DNA: TGTGCCAGCAGCGTGGGCGGCAACAATCAGCCCCAGCATTTT.

With regard to this clonotype: A much larger clone sits a single nucleotide away, making a read error possible. The rearrangement uses TRBV10-3 and TRBJ1-2; unclear D gene. This CDR3 is built from 14 residues. Germline V gives CDR1 ENHRY, CDR2 SYGVKD. Deletions cut 4 bases from V and 4 bases from J, with 13 bases between. The CDR3: CAISGTKGTYGYTF. CDR3 sequence (DNA): TGTGCCATCAGTGGGACTAAGGGTACCTATGGCTACACCTTC.

This chain links TRBV12-3 or TRBV12-4 with TRBJ1-6; D gene ambiguous. The CDR3 is made up of 14 amino acids. Trimming removed 6 bases from V and 7 bases from J, with 13 bases in between. As DNA, the CDR3 is TGTGCCAGCAGCCCTGCAGCAATCAATTCACCCCTCCACTTT. Translating gives CASSPAAINSPLHF.